This record looks at one T cell receptor beta chain sequence and its context. Trimming took off 5 bases at V and 2 bases at J, with 15 bases between the two ends. CDR3 length: 15 residues. The germline gives CDR1 SEHNR, CDR2 FQNEAQ (reference sequence). These data originate in a study of blood T cell repertoires in COVID-19. Study-wide background: PBMCs, B-cell-depleted T cells, or T cells were the source of the cDNA or gDNA that made up the material.

Enrolled through a virtual design, the participants were between 18 and 89 years of age and came from about two dozen US areas. In the authors' methods: Nucleated cell number was recorded as an estimate derived from reference gene primer amplification. Sequenced by immunoSEQ multiplex PCR; TCRdb stores in-frame clones only, minus some. That table is the source of V, J and clone size, and D and trimming were worked out from the DNA. The table has roughly 330,000 clones, around 90% seen once. This clonotype was sampled from a woman aged 25 to 39 who had recovered from COVID-19. The sample consisted of PBMCs or T cells enriched from blood (not recorded which). This chain joins TRBV7-9 and TRBJ1-1; tentatively, D is TRBD1 (6 bases). The CDR3 DNA reads as TGTGCCAGCAGCCCCAAGGACAGAAGCAACACTGAAGCTTTCTTT. Protein product: CASSPKDRSNTEAFF.